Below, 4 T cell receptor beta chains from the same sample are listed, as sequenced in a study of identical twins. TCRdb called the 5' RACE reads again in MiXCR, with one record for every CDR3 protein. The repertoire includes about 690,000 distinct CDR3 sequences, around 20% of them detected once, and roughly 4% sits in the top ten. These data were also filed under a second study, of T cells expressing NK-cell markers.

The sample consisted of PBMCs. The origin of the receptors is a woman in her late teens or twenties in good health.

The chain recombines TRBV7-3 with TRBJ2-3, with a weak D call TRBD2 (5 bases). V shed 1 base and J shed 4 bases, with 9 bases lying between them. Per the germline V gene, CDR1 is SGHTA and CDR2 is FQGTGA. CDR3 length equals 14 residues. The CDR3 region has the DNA TGTGCCAGCAGCTTAAGTGCGGGTTCAGATACGCAGTATTTT. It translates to CASSLSAGSDTQYF.

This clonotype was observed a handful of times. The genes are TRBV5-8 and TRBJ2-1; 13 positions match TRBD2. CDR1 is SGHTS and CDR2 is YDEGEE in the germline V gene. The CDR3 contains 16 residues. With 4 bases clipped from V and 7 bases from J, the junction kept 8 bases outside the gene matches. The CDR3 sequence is CASSALAGGPRNEQFF. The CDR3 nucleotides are TGTGCCAGCAGCGCACTAGCGGGAGGGCCGAGGAATGAGCAGTTCTTC.

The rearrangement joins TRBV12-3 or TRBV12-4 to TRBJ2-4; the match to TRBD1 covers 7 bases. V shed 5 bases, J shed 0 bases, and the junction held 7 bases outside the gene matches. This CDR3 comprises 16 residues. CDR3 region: CASSPDRALAKNIQYF. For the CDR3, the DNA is TGTGCCAGCAGTCCTGACAGGGCCCTAGCCAAAAACATTCAGTACTTC.

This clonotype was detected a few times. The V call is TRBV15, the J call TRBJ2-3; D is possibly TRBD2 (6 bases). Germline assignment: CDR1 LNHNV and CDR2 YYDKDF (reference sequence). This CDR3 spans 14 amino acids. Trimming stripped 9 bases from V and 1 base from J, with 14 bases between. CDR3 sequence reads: CATAGGRGTDTQYF. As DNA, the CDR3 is TGTGCCACGGCAGGAGGGCGCGGCACAGATACGCAGTATTTT.